These 15 T cell receptor beta chains were sequenced from one sample in a study of PD-1 blockade in mismatch repair-deficient tumors. Only in-frame clones appear in the TCRdb table, and some are missing; sequencing was by immunoSEQ multiplex PCR. Of 80,000 to 130,000 clones in the sample, approximately 83% are singletons; the top ten hold roughly 6.3%. Here the sequenced sample was peripheral blood, taken 35 to 37 weeks after starting pembrolizumab. These receptors came from an adult with mismatch repair-deficient cancer.

This clone was seen more than once but under ten times. The chain carries TRBV5-4 and TRBJ1-1; D is unclear. V dropped 3 bases and J dropped 0 bases, with 12 bases sitting between them. The CDR3 spans 15 residues. Germline lookup yields CDR1 SGHNT and CDR2 YYREEE (reference sequence). The CDR3 DNA is TGTGCCAGCAGCTCGACGTACAGCTTGAACACTGAAGCTTTCTTT. Amino acids: CASSSTYSLNTEAFF.

V is TRBV7-3 and J is TRBJ2-1, with D perhaps being TRBD1 or TRBD2 (5 bases each). V was trimmed by 3 bases and J by 10 bases, leaving 10 bases between them. Germline CDR1 is SGHTA and CDR2 is FQGTGA. The length of the CDR3 is 12 residues. The CDR3 loop is CASSFPGTEQFF. The CDR3 DNA sequence: TGTGCCAGCAGCTTCCCAGGGACCGAGCAGTTCTTC.

The rearrangement uses TRBV27 and TRBJ2-1; 16 bases line up with TRBD2. The length of the CDR3 is 16 residues. Germline CDR1 reads MNHEY; CDR2 reads SMNVEV (reference sequence). Trimming removed 6 bases from V and 9 bases from J; junction bases left unmatched: 8. The CDR3 sequence is CASSGTSGRGRGEQFF. Here the CDR3 DNA reads TGTGCCAGCAGCGGGACTAGCGGGAGGGGCCGTGGTGAGCAGTTCTTC.

This clone showed up many times. This chain connects TRBV19 to TRBJ2-7, with D perhaps TRBD2 (5 bases). Germline assignment: CDR1 LNHDA and CDR2 SQIVND (reference sequence). CDR3 length equals 14 residues. Trimming cost V 6 bases and J 3 bases, with 15 bases left between them. The CDR3 loop reads CASSPSYGNYEQYF. CDR3 sequence (DNA): TGTGCCAGTAGCCCCTCGTACGGGAACTACGAGCAGTACTTC.

This chain links TRBV6-1 with TRBJ2-3; D assignment may be TRBD1 or TRBD2 (6 bases each). Germline-derived CDR1 and CDR2 are MNHNS and SASEGT. V lost 3 bases and J lost 4, with 17 bases in between. The CDR3 covers 16 residues. The CDR3 bases are TGTGCCAGCAGTGATCGGGGGCCCGGGGGACCAGATACGCAGTATTTT. This translates into CASSDRGPGGPDTQYF.

This chain joins TRBV29-1 and TRBJ1-2; D is unclear. The length of the CDR3 is 13 residues. Looked up from germline, CDR1 is SQVTM and CDR2 is ANQGSEA. V shed 0 bases and J shed 2 bases, with 7 bases lying between them. Here the CDR3 DNA reads TGCAGCGTTGAAGAGGCAAGAAACTATGGCTACACCTTC. Translated, it gives CSVEEARNYGYTF.

The chain is built from TRBV6-5 and TRBJ2-7; TRBD2 matches at 11 bases. In germline, CDR1 is MNHEY, CDR2 SVGAGI. V shed 4 bases and J 6 bases; nucleotides not matched to a gene: 8. The CDR3 consists of 15 residues. CDR3 coding DNA: TGTGCCAGCAGTTCACTAGCGGGAGAAGGGGGCGAGCAGTACTTC. It is translated as CASSSLAGEGGEQYF.

J is TRBJ2-7 and V is TRBV10-3; 8 bases line up with TRBD1. Germline values: CDR1 ENHRY, CDR2 SYGVKD. V lost 6 bases and J lost 5; bases outside the gene matches: 3. This CDR3 comprises 12 residues. CDR3 sequence (DNA): TGTGCCATCAGCCCAGGGGGCCACGAGCAGTACTTC. Translating gives CAISPGGHEQYF.

The chain is built from TRBV9 and TRBJ2-2; possibly TRBD1 for D (6 bases). CDR3 size: 14 residues. CDR1 and CDR2 from the germline V gene are SGDLS and YYNGEE. The ends were cut back, 4 bases at V and 3 bases at J, with 10 bases in the middle. CDR3 residues: CASSFYRDTGELFF. The CDR3 DNA follows: TGTGCCAGCAGCTTCTACAGGGACACCGGGGAGCTGTTTTTT. The full variable domain, rest sourced from reference TRBV9 and TRBJ2-2, is DSGVTQTPKHLITATGQRVTLRCSPRSGDLSVYWYQQSLDQGLQFLIQYYNGEERAKGNILERFSAQQFPDLHSELNLSSLELGDSALYFCASSFYRDTGELFFGEGSRLTVL.

This chain uses TRBV18 with TRBJ1-1; TRBD1 matches 9 bases. After removal of 3 bases from V and 5 bases from J, the junction contained 4 bases not matched to a gene. CDR1 and CDR2 (germline): KGHSH, LQKENI. The length of the CDR3 is 14 residues. The CDR3 loop reads CASSPKTGGTEAFF. The CDR3, as DNA: TGTGCCAGCTCACCGAAGACAGGGGGAACTGAAGCTTTCTTT. Variable domain in full (rest from reference TRBV18 and TRBJ1-1): NAGVMQNPRHLVRRRGQEARLRCSPMKGHSHVYWYRQLPEEGLKFMVYLQKENIIDESGMPKERFSAEFPKEGPSILRIQQVVRGDSAAYFCASSPKTGGTEAFFGQGTRLTVV.

This clone was detected only once. The chain joins TRBV7-2 to TRBJ2-3, with 9 bases fitting TRBD2. CDR3 size: 15 residues. The trim removed 1 base at V and 1 base at J, leaving 0 bases unmatched. Per the germline V gene, CDR1 is SGHTA and CDR2 is FQGNSA. Here the CDR3 reads CASSLVAGGTDTQYF. DNA of the CDR3: TGTGCCAGCAGCTTAGTAGCGGGGGGCACAGATACGCAGTATTTT.

The chain is built from TRBV30 and TRBJ2-2; D is perhaps TRBD2 (6 bases). Germline V gene sequence: CDR1 GTSNPN, CDR2 SVGIG (reference sequence). The CDR3 has 12 amino acids. Trimming left V 5 bases short and J 2 bases short, with 6 bases between. The CDR3 region is CAWAGNTGELFF. The CDR3 DNA reads as TGTGCCTGGGCGGGAAACACCGGGGAGCTGTTTTTT.

The chain uses TRBV9 and TRBJ2-2; 9 bases line up with TRBD2. Trimming at V came to 3 bases and at J to 6 bases, leaving 12 bases not matched to a gene. The germline V gene encodes CDR1 SGDLS and CDR2 YYNGEE. CDR3 length: 17 amino acids. In DNA, the CDR3 is TGTGCCAGCAGCGCCCATAGCGGGAGCCCTACCCCCGGGGAGCTGTTTTTT. Translation: CASSAHSGSPTPGELFF. The full variable domain, its missing parts supplied by reference TRBV9 and TRBJ2-2, is DSGVTQTPKHLITATGQRVTLRCSPRSGDLSVYWYQQSLDQGLQFLIQYYNGEERAKGNILERFSAQQFPDLHSELNLSSLELGDSALYFCASSAHSGSPTPGELFFGEGSRLTVL.

J is TRBJ1-2 and V is TRBV6-1, with TRBD1 identical over 7 bases. J lost 6 bases, V lost 6 bases, and 7 bases had no gene match. Per the germline V gene, CDR1 is MNHNS and CDR2 is SASEGT. The CDR3 runs to 13 residues. CDR3 bases: TGTGCCAGCAGCCCTGACAGGGACGATGGCTACACCTTC. Translation: CASSPDRDDGYTF.

This clone was seen once. V and J are TRBV27 and TRBJ2-7; tentative D call: TRBD1 (5 bases). The CDR3 spans 15 residues. Germline V gives CDR1 MNHEY, CDR2 SMNVEV (reference sequence). Trimming took off 7 bases at V and 0 bases at J, with 16 bases between the two ends. The CDR3 DNA follows: TGTGCCAGCACCTTTGTGGACATGAGCTCCTACGAGCAGTACTTC. This sequence encodes CASTFVDMSSYEQYF.